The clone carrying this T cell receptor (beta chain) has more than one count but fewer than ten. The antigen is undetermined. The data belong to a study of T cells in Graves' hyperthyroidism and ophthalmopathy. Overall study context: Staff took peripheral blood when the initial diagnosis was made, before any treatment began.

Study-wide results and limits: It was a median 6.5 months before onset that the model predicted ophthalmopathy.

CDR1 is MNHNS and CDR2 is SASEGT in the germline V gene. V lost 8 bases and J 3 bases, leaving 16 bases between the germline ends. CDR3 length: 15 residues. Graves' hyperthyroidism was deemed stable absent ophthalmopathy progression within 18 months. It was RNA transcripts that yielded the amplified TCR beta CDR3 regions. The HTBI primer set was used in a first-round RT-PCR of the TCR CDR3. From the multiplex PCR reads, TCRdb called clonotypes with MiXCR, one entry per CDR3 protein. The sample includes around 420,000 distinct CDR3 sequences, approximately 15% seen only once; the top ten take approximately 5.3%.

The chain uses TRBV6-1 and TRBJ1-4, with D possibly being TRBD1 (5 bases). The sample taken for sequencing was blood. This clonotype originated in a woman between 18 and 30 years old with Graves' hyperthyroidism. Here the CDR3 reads CASDLYGAANEKLFF. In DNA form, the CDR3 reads TGTGCCAGCGACCTTTACGGGGCGGCTAATGAAAAACTGTTTTTT.